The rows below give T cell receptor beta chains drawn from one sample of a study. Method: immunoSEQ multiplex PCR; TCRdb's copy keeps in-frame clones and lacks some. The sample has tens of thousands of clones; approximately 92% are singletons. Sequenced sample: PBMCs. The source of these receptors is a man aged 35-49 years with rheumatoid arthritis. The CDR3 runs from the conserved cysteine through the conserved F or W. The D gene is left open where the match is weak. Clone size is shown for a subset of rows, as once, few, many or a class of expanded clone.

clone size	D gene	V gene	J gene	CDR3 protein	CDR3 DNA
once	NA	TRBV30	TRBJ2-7	CAWSADSAYEQYF	TGTGCCTGGAGTGCCGATTCGGCCTACGAGCAGTACTTC
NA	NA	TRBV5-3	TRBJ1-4	CARSPSIRQVTNEKLFF	TGTGCCAGAAGCCCGAGTATCCGACAGGTCACGAATGAAAAACTGTTTTTT
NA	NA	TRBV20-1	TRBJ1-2	CSASEGNYGYTF	TGCAGTGCTAGTGAAGGAAACTATGGCTACACCTTC
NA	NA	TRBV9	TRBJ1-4	CASSPKSGEKLFF	TGTGCCAGCAGCCCCAAATCGGGGGAAAAACTGTTTTTT
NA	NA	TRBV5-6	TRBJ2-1	CASSSDRTVTRHEQFF	TGTGCCAGCAGCTCCGATAGGACAGTTACCAGGCATGAGCAGTTCTTC
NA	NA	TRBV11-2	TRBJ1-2	CASSLVATTYGYTF	TGTGCCAGCAGCTTAGTGGCCACCACCTATGGCTACACCTTC
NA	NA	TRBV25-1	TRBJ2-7	CASYGTTTYEQYF	TGTGCCAGCTACGGAACTACCACCTACGAGCAGTACTTC
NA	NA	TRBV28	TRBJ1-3	CASSLGRARGNTIYF	TGTGCCAGCAGCTTAGGGAGGGCTCGCGGAAACACCATATATTTT
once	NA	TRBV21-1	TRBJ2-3	CASSRGGLSTDTQYF	TGTGCCAGCAGCCGAGGGGGGCTTAGCACAGATACGCAGTATTTT
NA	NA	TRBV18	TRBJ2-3	CASSFRDFTDTQYF	TGTGCCAGCTCGTTTCGGGACTTCACAGATACGCAGTATTTT
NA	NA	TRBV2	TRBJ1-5	CASSGPQPQHF	TGTGCCAGCAGTGGCCCCCAGCCCCAGCATTTT
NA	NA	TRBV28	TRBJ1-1	CATHLFTDQAFF	TGTGCCACCCATCTCTTCACAGATCAGGCTTTCTTT
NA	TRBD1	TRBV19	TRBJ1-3	CASRDRAGNTIYF	TGTGCCAGTAGGGACAGGGCTGGAAACACCATATATTTT
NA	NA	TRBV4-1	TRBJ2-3	CASSYRAESTDTQYF	TGCGCCAGCAGTTACAGGGCGGAGAGCACAGATACGCAGTATTTT
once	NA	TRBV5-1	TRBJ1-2	CASSLAGGHGYTF	TGCGCCAGCAGCTTGGCCGGGGGACATGGCTACACCTTC
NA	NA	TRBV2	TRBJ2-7	CASSADRSTAYEQYF	TGTGCCAGCAGCGCCGACAGGTCCACCGCCTACGAGCAGTACTTC
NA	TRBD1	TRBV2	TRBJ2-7	CASRPTGAYEQYF	TGTGCCAGCAGACCGACAGGGGCCTACGAGCAGTACTTC
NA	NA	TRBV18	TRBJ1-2	CASSPTGLYGYTF	TGTGCCAGCTCACCCACGGGCCTCTATGGCTACACCTTC
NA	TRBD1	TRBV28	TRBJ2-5	CASSSSGTGQETQYF	TGTGCCAGCAGTTCATCCGGGACAGGCCAAGAGACCCAGTACTTC
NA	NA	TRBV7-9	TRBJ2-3	CASSLSRDTQYF	TGTGCCAGCAGCTTATCGAGAGATACGCAGTATTTT
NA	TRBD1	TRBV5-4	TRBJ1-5	CASSLGGSNNQPQHF	TGTGCCAGCAGCTTAGGGGGCTCTAACAATCAGCCCCAGCATTTT
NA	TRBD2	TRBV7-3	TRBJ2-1	CASRAGALDEQFF	TGTGCCAGCCGGGCGGGAGCTTTGGATGAGCAGTTCTTC
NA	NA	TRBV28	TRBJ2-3	CASISGRRADTQYF	TGTGCCAGCATTTCCGGGCGGCGGGCCGATACGCAGTATTTT
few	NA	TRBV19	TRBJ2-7	CASSMGEWYEQYF	TGTGCCAGTAGTATGGGGGAGTGGTACGAGCAGTACTTC
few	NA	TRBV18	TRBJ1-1	CASSPTGSDRVLAEAFF	TGTGCCAGCTCACCCACGGGTAGCGATCGCGTGTTAGCTGAAGCTTTCTTT
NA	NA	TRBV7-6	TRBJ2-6	CASSLTGTSGANVLTF	TGTGCCAGCAGCTTAACCGGGACGTCGGGGGCCAACGTCCTGACTTTC
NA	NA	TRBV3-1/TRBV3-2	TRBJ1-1	CASSQGQKNTEAFF	TGTGCCAGCAGCCAAGGACAGAAGAACACTGAAGCTTTCTTT
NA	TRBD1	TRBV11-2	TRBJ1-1	CASSLGTGGRVTEAFF	TGTGCCAGCAGCTTAGGGACAGGGGGCCGGGTAACTGAAGCTTTCTTT
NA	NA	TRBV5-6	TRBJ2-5	CASSLTYETQYF	TGTGCCAGCAGCTTGACCTACGAGACCCAGTACTTC
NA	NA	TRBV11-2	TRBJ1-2	CASSLVGGGGYGYTF	TGTGCCAGCAGCTTAGTTGGTGGGGGTGGCTATGGCTACACCTTC
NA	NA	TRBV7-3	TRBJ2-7	CASSSGGSSGEQYF	TGTGCCAGCAGCTCCGGGGGTTCTAGTGGTGAGCAGTACTTC
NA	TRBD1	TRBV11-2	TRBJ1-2	CAGLQGLGGYTF	TGTGCCGGCCTACAGGGGCTGGGGGGCTACACCTTC
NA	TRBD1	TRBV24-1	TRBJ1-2	CATSDFRGDYTF	TGTGCCACCAGTGATTTCAGGGGGGACTACACCTTC
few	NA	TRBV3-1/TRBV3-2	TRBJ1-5	CASSQEGVRPQHF	TGTGCCAGCAGCCAAGAAGGGGTTCGGCCCCAGCATTTT
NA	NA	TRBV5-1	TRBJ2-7	CASSLAGYYEQYF	TGCGCCAGCAGCTTGGCCGGATACTACGAGCAGTACTTC
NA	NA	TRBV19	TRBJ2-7	CASSFGVTYEQYF	TGTGCCAGTAGTTTTGGGGTAACCTACGAGCAGTACTTC
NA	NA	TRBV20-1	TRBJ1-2	CSAAPNYGYTF	TGCAGTGCTGCCCCCAACTATGGCTACACCTTC
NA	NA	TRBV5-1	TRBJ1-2	CASSLSGLLGDGYTF	TGCGCCAGCAGCCTTTCTGGACTGCTTGGGGACGGCTACACCTTC
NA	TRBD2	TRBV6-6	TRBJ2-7	CASTPQAGGAYEQYF	TGTGCCAGCACCCCTCAGGCGGGGGGGGCCTACGAGCAGTACTTC
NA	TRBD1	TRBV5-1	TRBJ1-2	CASSNYGQGSGGYTF	TGCGCCAGCAGCAACTATGGACAGGGATCGGGCGGCTACACCTTC
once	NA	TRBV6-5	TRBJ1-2	CASSRKGNYGYTF	TGTGCCAGCAGTCGGAAGGGGAACTATGGCTACACCTTC
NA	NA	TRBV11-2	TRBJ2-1	CASSLVPLLGLFF	TGTGCCAGCAGCTTAGTACCACTGCTGGGTCTGTTCTTC
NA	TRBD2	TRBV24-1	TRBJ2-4	CATSTSGRAKNIQYF	TGTGCCACCAGTACTAGCGGGAGGGCCAAAAACATTCAGTACTTC
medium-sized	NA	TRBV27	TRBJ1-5	CASSQGRLNQPQHF	TGTGCCAGCAGCCAGGGACGGCTGAATCAGCCCCAGCATTTT
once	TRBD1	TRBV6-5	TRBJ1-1	CASSKETGEAFF	TGTGCCAGCAGTAAGGAGACAGGGGAAGCTTTCTTT
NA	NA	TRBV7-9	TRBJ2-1	CASSSQVFNEQFF	TGTGCCAGCAGCTCCCAGGTGTTCAATGAGCAGTTCTTC
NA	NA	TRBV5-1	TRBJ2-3	CASSSGTSTDTQYF	TGCGCCAGCAGCTCCGGGACTAGCACAGATACGCAGTATTTT
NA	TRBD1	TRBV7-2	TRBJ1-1	CASSLRRQGTGTEAFF	TGTGCCAGCAGCTTACGCAGACAGGGTACGGGCACTGAAGCTTTCTTT
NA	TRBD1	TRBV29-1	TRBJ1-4	CSVDSTGTSEKLFF	TGCAGCGTAGACTCGACAGGGACGAGTGAAAAACTGTTTTTT
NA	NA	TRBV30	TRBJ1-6	CAWSLSKGAFSPLHF	TGTGCCTGGAGTTTAAGTAAAGGGGCTTTTTCACCCCTCCACTTT
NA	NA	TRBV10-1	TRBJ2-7	CASSSRDLGIYEQYF	TGCGCCAGCAGCTCCCGGGACTTAGGAATTTACGAGCAGTACTTC
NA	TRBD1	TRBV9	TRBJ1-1	CASSVQGQGNTEAFF	TGTGCCAGCAGCGTACAAGGACAGGGGAACACTGAAGCTTTCTTT
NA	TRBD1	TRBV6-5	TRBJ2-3	CASSSGWTGGKDTQYF	TGTGCCAGCAGTTCCGGGTGGACAGGGGGAAAAGATACGCAGTATTTT